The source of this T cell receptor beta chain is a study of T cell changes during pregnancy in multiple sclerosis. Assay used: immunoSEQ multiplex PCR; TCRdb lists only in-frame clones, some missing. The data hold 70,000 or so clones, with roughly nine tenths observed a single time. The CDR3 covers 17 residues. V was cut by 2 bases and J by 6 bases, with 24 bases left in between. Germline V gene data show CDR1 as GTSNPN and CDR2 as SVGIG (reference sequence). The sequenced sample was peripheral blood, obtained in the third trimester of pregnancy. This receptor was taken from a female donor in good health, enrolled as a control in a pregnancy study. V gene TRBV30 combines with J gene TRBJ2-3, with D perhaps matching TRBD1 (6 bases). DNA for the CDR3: TGTGCCTGGAGTTTAGGGACACGAACCTATTGGGGGGATACGCAGTATTTT. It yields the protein CAWSLGTRTYWGDTQYF.